One sample yielded the 13 T cell receptor beta chains listed below, sequenced in a study of CD8+ T cells in alopecia areata. Following RNA extraction, reverse transcription yielded cDNA that acted as the sequencing template. TCRdb keeps only in-frame clones here, not all; method: immunoSEQ multiplex PCR. The table has about 91,000 clones, around 44% seen once; the top ten hold approximately 0.79%. Sequenced sample: CD4+ T cells sorted from blood. The receptors shown here come from a human donor with alopecia areata.

The J gene is TRBJ1-2, the V gene TRBV7-2; D is unclear. Germline V gene lookup returns CDR1 SGHTA and CDR2 FQGNSA. Deletions cut 7 bases from V and 2 bases from J, with 11 bases between. The CDR3 extends over 13 amino acids. CDR3 in DNA: TGTGCCAGCACCACAACAGAGAACTATGGCTACACCTTC. It is translated as CASTTTENYGYTF.

A few counts support this clone. J is TRBJ2-3 and V is TRBV29-1; D call uncertain. The CDR3 sequence is 16 residues long. Germline assignment: CDR1 SQVTM and CDR2 ANQGSEA. V lost 1 base, J lost 6 bases, and 20 bases lay in between. CDR3 nucleotide sequence: TGCAGCGTTGAAGGGCGAGATATGTTTTTGGCGGATACGCAGTATTTT. Protein: CSVEGRDMFLADTQYF.

The V and J genes are TRBV29-1 and TRBJ1-3; D unresolved. V lost 5 bases and J lost 1, with 9 bases in between. Germline assignment: CDR1 SQVTM and CDR2 ANQGSEA. The CDR3 loop spans 13 amino acids. The CDR3: CSVSTRSGNTIYF. CDR3 DNA: TGCAGCGTTTCCACCCGATCTGGAAACACCATATATTTT.

The V and J genes are TRBV7-2 and TRBJ1-5, with a weak D call TRBD1 (6 bases). Germline V lookup: CDR1 SGHTA, CDR2 FQGNSA. The V end lost 0 bases, the J end lost 6 bases, and 9 bases lay between the germline ends. The CDR3 totals 14 residues. The CDR3 region is CASSLAGGGQPQHF. The CDR3 DNA sequence: TGTGCCAGCAGCTTAGCAGGGGGGGGTCAGCCCCAGCATTTT.

This clone has more than one count but fewer than ten. The rearrangement uses TRBV11-2 and TRBJ2-1; 7 nucleotides align to TRBD2. The CDR3 loop spans 13 amino acids. After removal of 3 bases from V and 9 bases from J, the junction contained 5 bases not matched to a gene. Germline V gene data show CDR1 as SGHAT and CDR2 as FQNNGV. CDR3 residues: CASSFAGAREQFF. The CDR3 DNA reads TGTGCCAGCAGCTTTGCGGGAGCCCGTGAGCAGTTCTTC.

V and J are TRBV25-1 and TRBJ1-4, with D possibly TRBD1 on 6 matching bases. Trimming shortened V by 3 bases and J by 11 bases, and 13 bases separated the two germline ends. In germline, CDR1 is MGHDK, CDR2 SYGVNS. This CDR3 has 13 amino acids. CDR3 in DNA: TGTGCCAGCAGTGAGGCTGACAGGAAGAAACTGTTTTTT. Amino acids: CASSEADRKKLFF.

This clone was seen only a few times. The chain carries TRBV2 and TRBJ1-2; 9 nucleotides match TRBD1. CDR3 length: 13 residues. Trimming at V came to 7 bases and at J to 4 bases, leaving 4 bases not matched to a gene. Germline values: CDR1 SNHLY, CDR2 FYNNEI. CDR3 protein: CASTLQGAYGYTF. The CDR3 DNA is TGTGCCAGCACTTTACAGGGGGCCTATGGCTACACCTTC.

The V call is TRBV28, the J call TRBJ1-5; D is unresolved. This CDR3 comprises 16 residues. Trimming removed 5 bases at V and 6 bases at J, with 20 bases between. The germline gives CDR1 MDHEN, CDR2 SYDVKM. The CDR3 here is CASSPLRTGFGQPQHF. CDR3 in DNA: TGTGCCAGCAGTCCCCTACGAACGGGGTTCGGTCAGCCCCAGCATTTT.

J is TRBJ2-5 and V is TRBV6-6; 7 nucleotides line up with TRBD1. V lost 6 bases, J lost 1 base, and 5 bases stayed unmatched. The CDR3 length is 14 residues. CDR1 and CDR2 from the germline V gene are MNHNY and SVGAGI (reference sequence). The CDR3: CASRKQGLQETQYF. The DNA for the CDR3 is TGTGCCAGCAGGAAACAGGGGCTCCAAGAGACCCAGTACTTC.

This chain links TRBV9 with TRBJ1-1; D remains unclear. V lost 3 bases and J lost 1, with 7 bases in between. Per germline, CDR1 SGDLS and CDR2 YYNGEE. The CDR3 covers 13 residues. The CDR3 DNA sequence: TGTGCCAGCAGCGCTGTGCGGAACACTGAAGCTTTCTTT. Encoded protein: CASSAVRNTEAFF.

The chain employs TRBV7-9 and TRBJ2-1; 7 bases line up with TRBD2. This CDR3 comprises 18 residues. J gave up 7 bases and V 5 bases, and 20 bases lay outside the gene matches. CDR1 and CDR2 (germline): SEHNR, FQNEAQ (reference sequence). The CDR3 nucleotides are TGTGCCAGCAGCCCCGCGAGGGCTAGCGGAAGAGTCAGGAATGAGCAGTTCTTC. Amino acid sequence: CASSPARASGRVRNEQFF.

The chain employs TRBV5-1 and TRBJ2-3; the D gene is possibly TRBD1 (5 bases). The CDR3 length is 16 residues. Per the germline V gene, CDR1 is SGHRS and CDR2 is YFSETQ. Trimming cost V 0 bases and J 0 bases, with 11 bases left between them. As DNA, the CDR3 is TGCGCCAGCAGCTTGGTAGGGGCCTCAAGCACAGATACGCAGTATTTT. It specifies CASSLVGASSTDTQYF.

The gene calls are TRBV27 and TRBJ2-3; 9 nucleotides agree with TRBD1. The V segment lost 3 bases and the J segment 5 bases; nucleotides outside the gene matches: 6. Germline V gene lookup returns CDR1 MNHEY and CDR2 SMNVEV (reference sequence). The CDR3 extends over 15 amino acids. The CDR3 nucleotides read TGTGCCAGCAGTTTCCCCGGACAGGGGAAAGATACGCAGTATTTT. Protein product: CASSFPGQGKDTQYF.